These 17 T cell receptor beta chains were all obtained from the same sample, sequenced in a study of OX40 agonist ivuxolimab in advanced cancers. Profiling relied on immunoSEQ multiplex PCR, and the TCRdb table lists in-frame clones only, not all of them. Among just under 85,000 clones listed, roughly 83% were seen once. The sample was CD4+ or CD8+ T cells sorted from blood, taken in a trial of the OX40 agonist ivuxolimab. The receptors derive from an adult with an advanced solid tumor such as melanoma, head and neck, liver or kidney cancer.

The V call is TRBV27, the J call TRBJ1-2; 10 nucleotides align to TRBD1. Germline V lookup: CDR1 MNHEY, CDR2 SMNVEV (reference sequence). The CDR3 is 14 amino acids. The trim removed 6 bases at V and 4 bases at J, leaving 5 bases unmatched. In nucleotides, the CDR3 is TGTGCCAGCAGAGGGGACAGGGGACTCTATGGCTACACCTTC. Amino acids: CASRGDRGLYGYTF.

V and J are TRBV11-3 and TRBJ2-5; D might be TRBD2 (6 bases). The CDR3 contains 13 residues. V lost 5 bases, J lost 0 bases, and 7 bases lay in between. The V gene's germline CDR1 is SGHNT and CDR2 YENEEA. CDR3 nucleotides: TGTGCCAGCAGCCGGGACTACCAAGAGACCCAGTACTTC. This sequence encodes CASSRDYQETQYF. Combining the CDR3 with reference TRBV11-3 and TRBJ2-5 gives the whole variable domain EAGVVQSPRYKIIEKKQPVAFWCNPISGHNTLYWYLQNLGQGPELLIRYENEEAVDDSQLPKDRFSAERLKGVDSTLKIQPAELGDSAVYLCASSRDYQETQYFGPGTRLLVL.

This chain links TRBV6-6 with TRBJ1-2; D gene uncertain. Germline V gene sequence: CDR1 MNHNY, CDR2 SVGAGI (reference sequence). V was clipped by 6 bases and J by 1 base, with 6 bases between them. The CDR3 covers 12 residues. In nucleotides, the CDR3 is TGTGCCAGCAGCAACTTTAACTATGGCTACACCTTC. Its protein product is CASSNFNYGYTF.

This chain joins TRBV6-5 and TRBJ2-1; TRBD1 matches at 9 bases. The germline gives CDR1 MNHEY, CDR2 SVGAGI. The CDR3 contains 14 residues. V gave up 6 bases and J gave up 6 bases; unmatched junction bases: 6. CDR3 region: CASRNRGQGNEQFF. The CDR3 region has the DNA TGTGCCAGCAGGAACAGGGGGCAGGGCAATGAGCAGTTCTTC.

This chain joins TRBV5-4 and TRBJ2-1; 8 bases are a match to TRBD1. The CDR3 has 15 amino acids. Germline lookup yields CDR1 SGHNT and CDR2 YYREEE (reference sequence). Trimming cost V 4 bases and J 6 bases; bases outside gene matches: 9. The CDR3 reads CASSRGQEKGNEQFF. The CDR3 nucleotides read TGTGCCAGCAGCCGGGGACAGGAAAAGGGCAATGAGCAGTTCTTC.

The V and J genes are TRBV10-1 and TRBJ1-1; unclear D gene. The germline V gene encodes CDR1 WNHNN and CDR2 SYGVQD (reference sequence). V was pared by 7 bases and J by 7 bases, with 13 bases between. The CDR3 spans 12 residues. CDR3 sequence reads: CASTPPVGEAFF. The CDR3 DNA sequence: TGCGCCAGCACCCCCCCGGTTGGTGAAGCTTTCTTT.

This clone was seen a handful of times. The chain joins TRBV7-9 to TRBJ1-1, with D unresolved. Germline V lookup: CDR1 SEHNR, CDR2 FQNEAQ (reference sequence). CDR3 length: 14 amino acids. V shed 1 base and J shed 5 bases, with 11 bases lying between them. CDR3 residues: CASSLEGLRTEAFF. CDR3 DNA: TGTGCCAGCAGCTTAGAAGGTTTGAGGACTGAAGCTTTCTTT.

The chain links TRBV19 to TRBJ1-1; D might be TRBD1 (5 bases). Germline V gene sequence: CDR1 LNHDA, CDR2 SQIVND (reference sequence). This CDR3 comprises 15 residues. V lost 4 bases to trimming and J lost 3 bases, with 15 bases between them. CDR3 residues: CASSTSQGRDTEAFF. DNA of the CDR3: TGTGCCAGTAGTACTTCTCAGGGACGCGACACTGAAGCTTTCTTT.

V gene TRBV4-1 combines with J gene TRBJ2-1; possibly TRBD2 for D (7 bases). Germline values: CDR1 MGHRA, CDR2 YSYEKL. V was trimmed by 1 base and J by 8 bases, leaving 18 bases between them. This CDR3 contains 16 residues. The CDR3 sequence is CASSQVPTGGRDEQFF. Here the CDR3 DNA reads TGCGCCAGCAGCCAAGTCCCGACAGGTGGGAGGGATGAGCAGTTCTTC.

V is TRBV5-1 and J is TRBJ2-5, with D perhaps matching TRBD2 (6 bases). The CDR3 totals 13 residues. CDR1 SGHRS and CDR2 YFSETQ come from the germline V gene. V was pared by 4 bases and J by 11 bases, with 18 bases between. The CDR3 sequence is CASSIGPEREQYF. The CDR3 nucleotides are TGCGCCAGCAGCATCGGACCCGAACGGGAGCAGTACTTC. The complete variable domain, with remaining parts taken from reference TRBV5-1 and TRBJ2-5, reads KAGVTQTPRYLIKTRGQQVTLSCSPISGHRSVSWYQQTPGQGLQFLFEYFSETQRNKGNFPGRFSGRQFSNSRSEMNVSTLELGDSALYLCASSIGPEREQYFGPGTRLLVL.

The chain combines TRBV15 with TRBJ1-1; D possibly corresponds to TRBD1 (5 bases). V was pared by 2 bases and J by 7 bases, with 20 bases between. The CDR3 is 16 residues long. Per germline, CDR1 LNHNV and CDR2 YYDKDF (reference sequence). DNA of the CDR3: TGTGCCACCAGCAGAATTCCGGGGTGGGGCTCTATTGAAGCTTTCTTT. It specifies CATSRIPGWGSIEAFF.

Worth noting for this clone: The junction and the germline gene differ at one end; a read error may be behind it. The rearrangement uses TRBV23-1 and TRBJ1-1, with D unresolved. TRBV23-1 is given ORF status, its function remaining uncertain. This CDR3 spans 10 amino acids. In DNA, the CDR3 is TGCGCCAGCAGTCAGCATGAAGTTTTCTTT. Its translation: CASSQHEVFF.

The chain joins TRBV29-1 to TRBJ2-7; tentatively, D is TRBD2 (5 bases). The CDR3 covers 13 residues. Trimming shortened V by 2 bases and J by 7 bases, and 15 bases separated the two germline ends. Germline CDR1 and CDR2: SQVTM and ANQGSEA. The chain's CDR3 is CSVERGNALEQYF. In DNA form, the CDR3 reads TGCAGCGTTGAACGAGGGAATGCTTTAGAGCAGTACTTC.

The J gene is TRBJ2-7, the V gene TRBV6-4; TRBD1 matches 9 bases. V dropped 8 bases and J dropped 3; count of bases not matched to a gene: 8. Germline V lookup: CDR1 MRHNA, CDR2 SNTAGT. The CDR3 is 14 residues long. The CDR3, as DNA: TGTGCCAGCCACTACGGACAGGGGATCTACGAGCAGTACTTC. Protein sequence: CASHYGQGIYEQYF.

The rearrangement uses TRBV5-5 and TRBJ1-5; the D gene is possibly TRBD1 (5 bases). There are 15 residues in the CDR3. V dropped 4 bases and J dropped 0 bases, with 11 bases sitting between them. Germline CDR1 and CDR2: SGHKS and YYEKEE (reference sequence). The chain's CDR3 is CASSVFDSSNQPQHF. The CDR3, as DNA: TGTGCCAGCAGCGTTTTCGACAGTAGCAATCAGCCCCAGCATTTT. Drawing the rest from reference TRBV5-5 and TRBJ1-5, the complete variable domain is DAGVTQSPTHLIKTRGQQVTLRCSPISGHKSVSWYQQVLGQGPQFIFQYYEKEERGRGNFPDRFSARQFPNYSSELNVNALLLGDSALYLCASSVFDSSNQPQHFGDGTRLSIL.

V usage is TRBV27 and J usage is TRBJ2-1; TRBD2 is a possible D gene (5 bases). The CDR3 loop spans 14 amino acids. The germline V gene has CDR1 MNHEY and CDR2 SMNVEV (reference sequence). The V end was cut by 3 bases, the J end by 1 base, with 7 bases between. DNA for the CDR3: TGTGCCAGCAGTTTCGGGGTATCCTACAATGAGCAGTTCTTC. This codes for CASSFGVSYNEQFF.

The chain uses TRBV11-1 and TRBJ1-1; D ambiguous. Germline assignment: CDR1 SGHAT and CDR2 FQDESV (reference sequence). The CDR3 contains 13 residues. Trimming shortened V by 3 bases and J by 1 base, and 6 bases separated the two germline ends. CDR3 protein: CASSFSANTEAFF. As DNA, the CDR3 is TGTGCCAGCAGCTTTTCCGCGAACACTGAAGCTTTCTTT.